One and the same sample provided the 30 T cell receptor beta chains below, sequenced in a study of blood T cells in healthy people across ages. A second roughly 6 to 11 cycle PCR used barcoded and J-beta primers. TCRdb re-called the 5' RACE reads with MiXCR, one entry per CDR3 protein. Among around 500,000 distinct CDR3 sequences listed, under 55% were seen once. Sequenced: blood. All receptors derive from a man older than 75 in good health.

This clonotype was seen more than once but under ten times. The chain joins TRBV11-2 to TRBJ1-3, with 9 bases that match TRBD1. Germline-derived CDR1 and CDR2 are SGHAT and FQNNGV. This CDR3 region has 15 residues. The V gene end was trimmed by 5 bases and the J gene end by 4 bases; junction bases not matched to a gene: 6. This CDR3 is CASSTGTGYGNTIYF. The CDR3 region has the DNA TGTGCCAGCAGCACCGGGACAGGGTACGGAAACACCATATATTTT.

This chain connects TRBV12-3 or TRBV12-4 to TRBJ2-1; 10 bases are shared with TRBD1. The CDR3 contains 16 residues. V lost 1 base to trimming and J lost 7 bases; unmatched junction nucleotides: 7. The CDR3 DNA sequence: TGTGCCAGCAGTTTAGGGCGGGACAGGGGCGGGAATGAGCAGTTCTTC. Translation gives CASSLGRDRGGNEQFF.

The rearrangement joins TRBV4-3 to TRBJ2-3; D gene ambiguous. This CDR3 region has 14 residues. Per the germline V gene, CDR1 is LGHNA and CDR2 is YSLEER. V shed 0 bases and J shed 9 bases, with 13 bases lying between them. In DNA, the CDR3 is TGCGCCAGCAGCCAAGATGTGATTCCGAGCACGCAGTATTTT. Its translation is CASSQDVIPSTQYF.

This clonotype was counted ten times or more. The CDR3 here is CASSSTGTAYEQYF. The CDR3 DNA reads as TGTGCCAGCAGCTCCACCGGGACAGCCTACGAGCAGTACTTC. The chain links TRBV6-5 to TRBJ2-7; 7 bases line up with TRBD1. Unmatched junction bases numbered 7, after V lost 6 bases and J lost 2 bases. The CDR3 loop spans 14 amino acids. Germline V CDR1 and CDR2: MNHEY, SVGAGI.

The V gene is TRBV20-1, the J gene TRBJ1-2; possibly TRBD1 for D (5 bases). Trimming removed 0 bases at V and 5 bases at J, with 16 bases between. This CDR3 comprises 15 residues. Germline CDR1 is DFQATT and CDR2 is SNEGSKA (reference sequence). As DNA, the CDR3 is TGCAGTGCTAGAGATGCGAACAGGCGCCATTATGGCTACACCTTC. Its translation is CSARDANRRHYGYTF.

The chain couples TRBV4-1 to TRBJ1-2; the D is unclear. The V and J ends lost 1 base and 2 bases respectively, with 11 bases between them. The length of the CDR3 is 15 residues. Germline CDR1 is MGHRA and CDR2 is YSYEKL. The CDR3 nucleotides are TGCGCCAGCAGCCAAGGGAACACGCTAAACTATGGCTACACCTTC. Its translation: CASSQGNTLNYGYTF.

The chain joins TRBV18 to TRBJ1-4; D remains unclear. V was pared by 3 bases and J by 5 bases, with 13 bases between. Per germline, CDR1 KGHSH and CDR2 LQKENI. The CDR3 extends over 15 amino acids. CDR3 in DNA: TGTGCCAGCTCACCCATGGCGGGAGTCAATGAAAAACTGTTTTTT. Translated, it gives CASSPMAGVNEKLFF.

This chain connects TRBV10-3 to TRBJ2-2; 9 nucleotides line up with TRBD2. Trimming cost V 4 bases and J 5 bases; bases outside gene matches: 8. Germline CDR1 ENHRY, CDR2 SYGVKD. The CDR3 is 16 residues long. Here the CDR3 DNA reads TGTGCCATCAGTGTGTCCGGCGGGAGGGGAACCGGGGAGCTGTTTTTT. This translates into CAISVSGGRGTGELFF.

This clonotype was counted ten times or more. The gene calls are TRBV6-5 and TRBJ2-7; possible D gene TRBD2, 7 bases. The CDR3 is 14 amino acids. V was pared by 10 bases and J by 1 base, with 17 bases between. The germline gives CDR1 MNHEY, CDR2 SVGAGI. In DNA form, the CDR3 reads TGTGCCACCCGAGAGGGGGGAGGGTCCTACGAGCAGTACTTC. It codes for CATREGGGSYEQYF.

This clonotype was seen a handful of times. The J gene is TRBJ2-3, the V gene TRBV27; D is uncertain. In germline, CDR1 is MNHEY, CDR2 SMNVEV (reference sequence). The CDR3 sequence is 11 residues long. V gave up 6 bases and J gave up 5 bases, with 6 bases separating them. The CDR3 sequence is CASRFIDTQYF. The CDR3 DNA follows: TGTGCCAGCAGATTTATAGATACGCAGTATTTT.

Turning to this clonotype: This CDR3 fails to terminate in the conserved phenylalanine or tryptophan, so it likely reflects a read error. The DNA is omitted, as the CDR3 cannot be located on it reliably, and the CDR3 follows TCRdb's listing. The chain joins TRBV4-3 to TRBJ2-1; TRBD1 was called by the table and not checked on the DNA. The germline V gene encodes CDR1 LGHNA and CDR2 YSLEER. Including both end residues, the CDR3 is 17 amino acids long. The CDR3: CASSRRTVGWAGYTFGS.

This clonotype was found a few times. The rearrangement uses TRBV7-9 and TRBJ2-7; D could derive from TRBD1 or TRBD2 (5 bases each). Trimming pared 5 bases from V and 3 bases from J, leaving 20 bases between. Germline CDR1 reads SEHNR; CDR2 reads FQNEAQ (reference sequence). CDR3 size: 16 residues. The CDR3: CASSPSGQGGIYEQYF. The CDR3 DNA is TGTGCCAGCAGCCCCTCGGGGCAGGGTGGAATCTACGAGCAGTACTTC.

The gene calls are TRBV20-1 and TRBJ1-2; TRBD1 matches at 8 bases. Trimming cost V 6 bases and J 3 bases; bases outside gene matches: 9. Germline assignment: CDR1 DFQATT and CDR2 SNEGSKA (reference sequence). The CDR3 loop spans 14 amino acids. CDR3 residues: CSASLDRVDYGYTF. CDR3 nucleotides: TGCAGTGCAAGTTTGGACAGGGTCGACTATGGCTACACCTTC.

Points on this clonotype: Relative to the germline gene, one junction end is altered; a read error may explain this. The CDR3 loop reads CASSLDSGEQYF. The CDR3 nucleotides are TGTGCTAGCAGCTTAGACAGCGGTGAGCAGTACTTC. The chain carries TRBV7-7 and TRBJ2-7, with D perhaps given as TRBD1 or TRBD2 (5 bases each). Germline loops: CDR1 SSHAT, CDR2 FNYEAQ (reference sequence). CDR3 length: 12 residues.

This chain links TRBV20-1 with TRBJ2-1, with 10 bases that match TRBD2. This CDR3 is built from 14 residues. Germline V gives CDR1 DFQATT, CDR2 SNEGSKA (reference sequence). With V trimmed by 6 bases and J by 4 bases, 6 bases remained unmatched. CDR3 DNA sequence: TGCAGTGCAAGTGGGACTAGCGTGTACAATGAGCAGTTCTTC. Amino acids: CSASGTSVYNEQFF.

The J gene is TRBJ2-1, the V gene TRBV24-1; D assignment may be TRBD1 or TRBD2 (5 bases each). The CDR3 sequence is 18 residues long. V dropped 4 bases and J dropped 0 bases, with 18 bases sitting between them. Germline CDR1 reads KGHDR; CDR2 reads SFDVKD. CDR3 protein: CATSDPRRGAFSYNEQFF. In DNA form, the CDR3 reads TGTGCCACCAGTGACCCGCGTAGAGGGGCCTTCTCCTACAATGAGCAGTTCTTC.

V usage is TRBV7-3 and J usage is TRBJ2-1; 7 bases align to TRBD2. The CDR3 sequence is 16 residues long. Per germline, CDR1 SGHTA and CDR2 FQGTGA. J lost 4 bases, V lost 5 bases, and 11 bases had no gene match. CDR3 sequence reads: CASSTTSSGRYNEQFF. The CDR3 DNA sequence: TGTGCCAGCAGCACCACCTCTAGCGGTAGATACAATGAGCAGTTCTTC.

DNA of the CDR3: TGTGCCAGCAGTCCGAGCAGGGGGCTAAACACTGAAGCTTTCTTT. This gives the protein CASSPSRGLNTEAFF. V gene TRBV6-5 combines with J gene TRBJ1-1; 8 nucleotides line up with TRBD1. Germline values: CDR1 MNHEY, CDR2 SVGAGI. V lost 5 bases to trimming and J lost 2 bases; unmatched junction nucleotides: 7. The CDR3 runs 15 residues.

Only a few counts were recorded for this clonotype. This chain connects TRBV20-1 to TRBJ2-4, with 8 positions matching TRBD1. The J call may be in error: the DNA end matches TRBJ2-7 better. The CDR3 length is 13 residues. CDR1 is DFQATT and CDR2 is SNEGSKA in the germline V gene (reference sequence). The CDR3 here is CSGNRQGRSEQYF. In DNA form, the CDR3 reads TGCAGTGGTAACCGACAGGGGAGGTCCGAGCAGTACTTC.

This clonotype was counted only a few times. V usage is TRBV9 and J usage is TRBJ2-3; tentative D call: TRBD2 (6 bases). This CDR3 is built from 16 residues. CDR1 and CDR2 from the germline V gene are SGDLS and YYNGEE. V was shortened by 0 bases and J by 8 bases, with 19 bases between the two germline ends. In DNA form, the CDR3 reads TGTGCCAGCAGCGTAGGATTCCGATCGCTCGGGGGTACGCAGTATTTT. Its protein is CASSVGFRSLGGTQYF.

The V and J genes are TRBV5-1 and TRBJ2-1, with TRBD2 identical over 13 bases. The CDR3 spans 16 residues. With 5 bases clipped from V and 8 bases from J, the junction kept 10 bases outside the gene matches. Per the germline V gene, CDR1 is SGHRS and CDR2 is YFSETQ. CDR3 residues: CASSRSLAGGFYEQFF. The CDR3 coding sequence is TGCGCCAGCAGTCGCTCACTAGCGGGAGGGTTCTATGAGCAGTTCTTC.

This chain connects TRBV5-1 to TRBJ2-4; D is unclear. V gave up 4 bases and J gave up 0 bases, with 8 bases separating them. Germline CDR1 is SGHRS and CDR2 is YFSETQ. The CDR3 runs to 14 residues. The CDR3 spells CASSPKVAKNIQYF. DNA of the CDR3: TGCGCCAGCAGCCCTAAAGTAGCCAAAAACATTCAGTACTTC.

This sequence joins TRBV7-2 and TRBJ1-1; 8 nucleotides agree with TRBD1. The ends lost 2 bases at V and 4 bases at J; junction bases unmatched: 9. The CDR3 length is 16 residues. The germline gives CDR1 SGHTA, CDR2 FQGNSA. The CDR3: CASSLRAGGDRTEAFF. The CDR3 bases are TGTGCCAGCAGCTTACGGGCAGGGGGCGATCGCACTGAAGCTTTCTTT.

This sequence joins TRBV15 and TRBJ2-4, with 8 positions matching TRBD2. Near its end, the DNA agrees better with TRBJ2-5, so the J call may be wrong. The CDR3 has 14 residues. From germline, CDR1 is LNHNV and CDR2 YYDKDF (reference sequence). In DNA form, the CDR3 reads TGTGCCACCAGTCCGGGAGGGCCGTCGGAGACCCAGTACTTC. This gives the protein CATSPGGPSETQYF.

The chain uses TRBV7-3 and TRBJ1-2, with 7 bases lining up with TRBD1. The CDR3 spans 13 residues. Per germline, CDR1 SGHTA and CDR2 FQGTGA. V gave up 5 bases and J gave up 7 bases; unmatched junction bases: 7. The CDR3 region is CASSPDRDGGYTF. DNA for the CDR3: TGTGCCAGCAGCCCCGACAGGGATGGTGGCTACACCTTC.

The rearrangement joins TRBV20-1 to TRBJ1-5; TRBD1 aligns across 7 bases. This CDR3 has 16 residues. V gave up 3 bases and J gave up 3 bases; unmatched junction bases: 11. Per germline, CDR1 DFQATT and CDR2 SNEGSKA (reference sequence). DNA for the CDR3: TGCAGTGCTAGGAAACCGACAGGGAGGTTCAATCAGCCCCAGCATTTT. Translated, it gives CSARKPTGRFNQPQHF.

The chain links TRBV5-1 to TRBJ2-1, with 11 positions matching TRBD2. This CDR3 is 16 amino acids long. Per germline, CDR1 SGHRS and CDR2 YFSETQ. The V and J ends lost 0 bases and 8 bases, in that order; junction bases with no gene match: 7. Here the CDR3 reads CASSLVSGGGNDEQFF. CDR3 nucleotide sequence: TGCGCCAGCAGCTTGGTTAGCGGGGGGGGAAACGATGAGCAGTTCTTC. Together with reference TRBV5-1 and TRBJ2-1, the CDR3 gives the full variable domain: KAGVTQTPRYLIKTRGQQVTLSCSPISGHRSVSWYQQTPGQGLQFLFEYFSETQRNKGNFPGRFSGRQFSNSRSEMNVSTLELGDSALYLCASSLVSGGGNDEQFFGPGTRLTVL.

This clonotype was counted between two and nine times. The germline gene is not matched at one end of the junction; a read error may be the cause. CDR3 nucleotide sequence: TGTGCCAGTAGTTTGTGGCCAGATACGCAGTATTTT. Protein sequence: CASSLWPDTQYF. V usage is TRBV12-3 or TRBV12-4 and J usage is TRBJ2-3; D gene unclear. The CDR3 sequence is 12 residues long.

The V call is TRBV25-1, the J call TRBJ2-2, with D perhaps matching TRBD1 (6 bases). The germline V and J ends were trimmed by 3 bases and 5 bases, with 19 bases remaining between them. CDR1 is MGHDK, CDR2 SYGVNS, per germline. CDR3 length: 17 amino acids. The CDR3 DNA reads as TGTGCCAGCAGTGACTTTGAGACAGGAGTAAGGACCGGGGAGCTGTTTTTT. This translates into CASSDFETGVRTGELFF.

The gene calls are TRBV4-2 and TRBJ2-1; D is ambiguous. The CDR3 consists of 14 residues. The V gene lost 3 bases and the J gene lost 13 bases, with 19 bases spanning the gap. Germline CDR1 reads LGHNA; CDR2 reads YNFKEQ. DNA for the CDR3: TGTGCCAGCAGCCAGGAAGACCGGAAACAGAGCCAGTTCTTC. Translated, it gives CASSQEDRKQSQFF.